This T cell receptor (beta chain) was sequenced in a study of shared clonotypes between healthy human individuals. Study background: Researchers drew samples from a couple of women and a few men aged 18 to 49. Study-wide results and caveats: Expectations were that clonotype sharing among donors would be affected by sequencing depth.

The CDR3 is 14 amino acids. CDR1 LNHDA and CDR2 SQIVND come from the germline V gene (reference sequence). V was trimmed by 5 bases and J by 0 bases, leaving 8 bases between them. For this clone: Its antigen is not known.

The data were produced by immunoSEQ multiplex PCR, yet TCRdb's version contains in-frame clones alone and is incomplete. The profile shows some 480,000 clones, approximately 79% of them singletons. This receptor was identified in a woman aged 35 to 49 in good health. Some clones in this sample may be carry-over from other donors' samples. The chain uses TRBV19 and TRBJ1-3; a weak D match, TRBD1 (5 bases). Sequencing used PBMCs. The CDR3 loop is CASSPTVSGNTIYF. CDR3 coding DNA: TGTGCCAGTAGTCCGACAGTCTCTGGAAACACCATATATTTT.